Listed below are T cell receptor beta chains from one sample, sequenced in a study of blood T cells in healthy people across ages. TCRdb analysed the 5' RACE reads with MiXCR anew, one entry per CDR3 protein. The sample comprises about 1.4 million distinct CDR3 sequences, approximately 59% of which are singletons, and over 6.5% rests with the top ten. The sample taken for sequencing was blood. The receptors were gathered from a young man in good health. The CDR3 runs from the conserved cysteine through the conserved F or W. D genes are given only for firm matches. The size of a clone is reported for some rows only, either as once, few or many, or as a class for expanded clones.

.,TRBV29-1,TRBJ2-1,TRBD1,CSVEVSGQGVNEQFF,TGCAGCGTTGAAGTAAGCGGACAGGGGGTAAATGAGCAGTTCTTC
.,TRBV5-1,TRBJ2-7,.,CASKRTADYEQYF,TGCGCCAGCAAAAGGACAGCCGACTACGAGCAGTACTTC
few,TRBV5-1,TRBJ2-2,.,CASSTGGVGELFF,TGCGCCAGCAGCACAGGCGGGGTCGGGGAGCTGTTTTTT
few,TRBV12-5,TRBJ2-3,TRBD1,CASGFGQGTDTQYF,TGTGCTAGTGGTTTCGGACAGGGCACAGATACGCAGTATTTT
.,TRBV29-1,TRBJ2-5,TRBD2,CSAPGGVETQYF,TGCAGCGCTCCGGGGGGAGTTGAGACCCAGTACTTC
.,TRBV12-3/TRBV12-4,TRBJ1-2,.,CAILDRDHLPVYGYTF,TGTGCCATCTTAGACCGGGACCACTTACCCGTCTATGGCTACACCTTC
.,TRBV12-3/TRBV12-4,TRBJ1-5,.,CASSPSLGGMNQPQHF,TGTGCCAGCAGTCCCTCCCTTGGGGGGATGAATCAGCCCCAGCATTTT
.,TRBV11-2,TRBJ2-5,.,CASSVGDWEQYF,TGTGCCAGCAGCGTCGGGGATTGGGAGCAGTACTTC
.,TRBV9,TRBJ1-1,.,CASSVGEYDRLNTEAFF,TGTGCCAGCAGCGTAGGGGAGTATGACAGATTGAACACTGAAGCTTTCTTT
few,TRBV12-3/TRBV12-4,TRBJ2-7,.,CASSMTATSFNYEQYF,TGTGCCAGCAGTATGACAGCCACCTCCTTTAATTACGAGCAGTACTTC
few,TRBV29-1,TRBJ2-3,.,CSVEGTGADTQYF,TGCAGCGTTGAAGGTACGGGGGCAGATACGCAGTATTTT
few,TRBV12-3/TRBV12-4,TRBJ2-7,TRBD1,CASSRAGQGAKEQYF,TGTGCCAGCAGCCGAGCGGGACAGGGGGCTAAAGAGCAGTACTTC
.,TRBV6-6,TRBJ2-7,TRBD1,CASSYSDDREPYEQYF,TGTGCCAGCAGTTACTCGGATGACAGGGAACCGTACGAGCAGTACTTC
few,TRBV7-2,TRBJ2-1,.,CASPRPGTPRGSYNEQFF,TGTGCCAGCCCCCGTCCGGGGACCCCCCGCGGGTCCTACAATGAGCAGTTCTTC
once,TRBV15,TRBJ1-5,.,CATSRDAARPNQPQHF,TGTGCCACCAGCAGAGATGCCGCCCGTCCCAATCAGCCCCAGCATTTT
.,TRBV4-3,TRBJ2-1,.,CASSLENPALNEQFF,TGCGCCAGCAGCTTGGAAAATCCCGCACTAAATGAGCAGTTCTTC
once,TRBV6-1,TRBJ2-7,TRBD2,CASSRGTSGPSSYEQYF,TGTGCCAGCAGTCGTGGGACTAGCGGGCCCAGCTCCTACGAGCAGTACTTC
few,TRBV20-1,TRBJ2-1,TRBD2,CSARETGTRTHEQFF,TGCAGTGCTAGAGAAACGGGGACTAGGACACATGAGCAGTTCTTC
.,TRBV11-2,TRBJ2-1,TRBD2,CASSLDRLALYNEQFF,TGTGCCAGCAGCTTAGATCGACTAGCTCTTTACAATGAGCAGTTCTTC
few,TRBV5-5,TRBJ2-5,.,CASSLLTQQETQYF,TGTGCCAGCAGCTTGTTGACACAACAAGAGACCCAGTACTTC
.,TRBV6-1,TRBJ2-5,.,CASTYPAETQYF,TGTGCCAGCACCTACCCCGCTGAGACCCAGTACTTC
.,TRBV5-1,TRBJ2-2,TRBD2,CASSPLGGEPKGELFF,TGCGCCAGCAGCCCCCTGGGGGGGGAACCTAAAGGGGAGCTGTTTTTT